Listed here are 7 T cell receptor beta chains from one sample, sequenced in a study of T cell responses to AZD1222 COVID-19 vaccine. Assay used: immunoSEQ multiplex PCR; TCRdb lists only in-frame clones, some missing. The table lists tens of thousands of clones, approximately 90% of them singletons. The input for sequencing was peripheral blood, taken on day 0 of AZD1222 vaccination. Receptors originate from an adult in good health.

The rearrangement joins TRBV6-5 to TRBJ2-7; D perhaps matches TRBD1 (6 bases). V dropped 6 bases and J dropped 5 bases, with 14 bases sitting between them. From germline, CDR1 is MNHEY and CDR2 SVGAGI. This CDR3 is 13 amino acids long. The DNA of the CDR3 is TGTGCCAGCAGCAACCGGGACATCCACGAGCAGTACTTC. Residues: CASSNRDIHEQYF.

The CDR3 sequence is CASSSLTAAGNTIYF. The CDR3 DNA follows: TGCGCCAGCAGCTCTCTAACCGCCGCGGGAAACACCATATATTTT. J is TRBJ1-3 and V is TRBV5-1; D is unclear. CDR3 size: 15 residues. Trimming took 3 bases from V and 4 from J, leaving 14 bases between them. The germline CDR1 and CDR2 sequences are SGHRS and YFSETQ.

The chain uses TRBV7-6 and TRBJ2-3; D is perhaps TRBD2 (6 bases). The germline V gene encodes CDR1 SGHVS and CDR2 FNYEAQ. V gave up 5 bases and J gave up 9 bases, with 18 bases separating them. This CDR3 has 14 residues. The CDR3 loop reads CASSTGLDGVTQYF. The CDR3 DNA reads TGTGCCAGCAGCACGGGACTTGATGGAGTAACGCAGTATTTT.

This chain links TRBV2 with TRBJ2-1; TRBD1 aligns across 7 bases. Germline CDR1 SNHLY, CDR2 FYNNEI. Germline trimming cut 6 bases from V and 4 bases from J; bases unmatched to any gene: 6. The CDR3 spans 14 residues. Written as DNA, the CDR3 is TGTGCCAGCAGCCCTACGGACAGGTACAATGAGCAGTTCTTC. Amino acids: CASSPTDRYNEQFF.

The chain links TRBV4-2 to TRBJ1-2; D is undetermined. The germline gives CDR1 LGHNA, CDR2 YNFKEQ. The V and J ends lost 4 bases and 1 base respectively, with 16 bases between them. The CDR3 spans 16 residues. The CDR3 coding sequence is TGTGCCAGCAGCCGCCTACGTTACGAAGATAACTATGGCTACACCTTC. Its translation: CASSRLRYEDNYGYTF.

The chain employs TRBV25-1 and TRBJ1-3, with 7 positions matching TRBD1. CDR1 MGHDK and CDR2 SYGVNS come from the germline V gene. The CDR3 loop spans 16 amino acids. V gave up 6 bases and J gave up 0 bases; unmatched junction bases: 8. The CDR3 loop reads CASSPAGGGSGNTIYF. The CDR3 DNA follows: TGTGCCAGCAGCCCTGCAGGGGGAGGCTCTGGAAACACCATATATTTT. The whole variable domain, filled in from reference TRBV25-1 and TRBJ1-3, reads EADIYQTPRYLVIGTGKKITLECSQTMGHDKMYWYQQDPGMELHLIHYSYGVNSTEKGDLSSESTVSRIRTEHFPLTLESARPSHTSQYLCASSPAGGGSGNTIYFGEGSWLTVV.

The CDR3 reads CASSLSGETQYF. In DNA form, the CDR3 reads TGTGCCAGCAGCCTGTCCGGAGAGACCCAGTACTTC. V gene TRBV5-4 combines with J gene TRBJ2-5; D gene uncertain. With 4 bases removed from V and 4 bases from J, the gap between germline ends came to 8 bases. Germline values: CDR1 SGHNT, CDR2 YYREEE (reference sequence). There are 12 residues in the CDR3. Looking up the rest from reference TRBV5-4 and TRBJ2-5 gives the full variable domain: ETGVTQSPTHLIKTRGQQVTLRCSSQSGHNTVSWYQQALGQGPQFIFQYYREEENGRGNFPPRFSGLQFPNYSSELNVNALELDDSALYLCASSLSGETQYFGPGTRLLVL.